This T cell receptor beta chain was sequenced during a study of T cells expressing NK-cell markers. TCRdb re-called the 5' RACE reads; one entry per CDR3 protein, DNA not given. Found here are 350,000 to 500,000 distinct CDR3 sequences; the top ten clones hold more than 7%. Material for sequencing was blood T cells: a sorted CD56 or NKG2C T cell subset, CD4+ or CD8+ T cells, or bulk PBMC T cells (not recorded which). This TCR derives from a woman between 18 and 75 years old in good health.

This CDR3 reads CASSRDRAHEQYF. The chain recombines TRBV12-3 or TRBV12-4 with TRBJ2-7; the D call of TRBD1 rests on TCRdb alone, since no DNA is present to check it. The CDR3 covers 13 residues.